These 28 T cell receptor beta chains were sequenced from one sample in a study of patients and donors after allogeneic stem cell transplantation. MiXCR, applied by TCRdb to the RT-PCR reads, yields one record per CDR3 protein. The data contain 25,000 to 30,000 distinct CDR3 sequences, approximately 8.8% of them singletons. Sequencing used blood, either unsorted or a sorted T cell fraction (not recorded which). Receptors originate from a human donor who was either an allogeneic HSCT recipient or a stem cell or donor lymphocyte infusion donor (not recorded which). It is not recorded whose cells these are; they may come from a transplant donor.

This chain connects TRBV9 to TRBJ1-1, with TRBD1 matching over 8 bases. V shed 3 bases, J shed 10 bases, and the junction held 11 bases outside the gene matches. The CDR3 is 14 residues long. Germline CDR1 and CDR2: SGDLS and YYNGEE. CDR3 loop: CASSASQGAPTAFF. DNA of the CDR3: TGTGCCAGCAGCGCCAGCCAGGGGGCGCCGACAGCTTTCTTT.

Ten or more counts support this clonotype. The V call is TRBV28, the J call TRBJ1-5, with a weak D call TRBD1 (6 bases). The germline V and J ends were trimmed by 3 bases and 3 bases, with 15 bases remaining between them. Germline values: CDR1 MDHEN, CDR2 SYDVKM. This CDR3 is 16 amino acids long. The CDR3 here is CASSFYGKGDNQPQHF. The CDR3, as DNA: TGTGCCAGCAGTTTTTACGGGAAGGGGGACAATCAGCCCCAGCATTTT.

The chain joins TRBV28 to TRBJ2-7, with D unresolved. CDR1 is MDHEN and CDR2 is SYDVKM in the germline V gene. Trimming took off 2 bases at V and 8 bases at J, with 10 bases between the two ends. This CDR3 spans 12 amino acids. The CDR3 DNA follows: TGTGCCAGCAGTTTACCCGTACGAAAGCAGTACTTC. Encoded protein: CASSLPVRKQYF.

This clonotype has ten or more counts. This chain connects TRBV13 to TRBJ2-7; TRBD1 agrees at 7 bases. Germline CDR1 is PRHDT and CDR2 is FYEKMQ (reference sequence). Trimming took 2 bases from V and 9 from J; bases not matched to a gene: 7. The CDR3 covers 13 residues. CDR3 in DNA: TGTGCCAGCAGCTTACCCCGACAGGGTAGGCAGTACTTC. This sequence encodes CASSLPRQGRQYF.

The gene calls are TRBV5-1 and TRBJ2-1, with a tentative D call TRBD2 (7 bases). This CDR3 has 15 amino acids. CDR1 SGHRS and CDR2 YFSETQ come from the germline V gene. V dropped 4 bases and J dropped 6 bases, with 17 bases sitting between them. The CDR3 DNA reads as TGCGCCAGCAGCCTGGTGGGGGCGGGAGTCAATGAGCAGTTCTTC. Its translation is CASSLVGAGVNEQFF.

This clonotype was recorded many times. The chain combines TRBV5-1 with TRBJ2-1, with TRBD2 matching over 8 bases. CDR3 length equals 17 residues. V lost 2 bases, J lost 9 bases, and 16 bases stayed unmatched. Per germline, CDR1 SGHRS and CDR2 YFSETQ. The CDR3 DNA is TGCGCCAGCAGCTTTCAGGGATCCGCGGGGGGAGTCGCTGAGCAGTTCTTC. Translated: CASSFQGSAGGVAEQFF.

This clonotype was seen many times. The chain employs TRBV5-6 and TRBJ1-1; D gene ambiguous. The CDR3 has 12 residues. CDR1 SGHDT and CDR2 YYEEEE come from the germline V gene. V was pared by 4 bases and J by 11 bases, with 15 bases between. CDR3 region: CASSTRRGGAFF. CDR3 sequence (DNA): TGTGCCAGCAGCACGCGTCGGGGAGGGGCTTTCTTT. The entire variable domain, with the rest obtained from reference TRBV5-6 and TRBJ1-1, is as follows: DAGVTQSPTHLIKTRGQQVTLRCSPKSGHDTVSWYQQALGQGPQFIFQYYEEEERQRGNFPDRFSGHQFPNYSSELNVNALLLGDSALYLCASSTRRGGAFFGQGTRLTVV.

In its sample, this clonotype was seen many times. The V gene is TRBV24-1, the J gene TRBJ2-5; 7 positions agree with TRBD2. The CDR3 consists of 15 residues. With V trimmed by 8 bases and J by 4 bases, 12 bases remained unmatched. CDR1 and CDR2 (germline): KGHDR, SFDVKD. CDR3 nucleotide sequence: TGTGCCACCATTGGGAGGGGTCCCCACGGAGAGACCCAGTACTTC. Translated, it gives CATIGRGPHGETQYF.

This clonotype was seen at least ten times. The chain employs TRBV2 and TRBJ2-7; weak D call: TRBD2 (6 bases). V lost 6 bases and J 8 bases, leaving 17 bases between the germline ends. Germline V gives CDR1 SNHLY, CDR2 FYNNEI. This CDR3 contains 13 residues. DNA for the CDR3: TGTGCCAGCAGCACCGGGTCGGGGGAGCAGCAGTACTTC. Translation: CASSTGSGEQQYF. Drawing the rest from reference TRBV2 and TRBJ2-7, the complete variable domain is EPEVTQTPSHQVTQMGQEVILRCVPISNHLYFYWYRQILGQKVEFLVSFYNNEISEKSEIFDDQFSVERPDGSNFTLKIRSTKLEDSAMYFCASSTGSGEQQYFGPGTRLTVT.

This clonotype was seen a handful of times. The chain carries TRBV28 and TRBJ1-2; TRBD1 matches at 10 bases. The CDR3 length is 16 residues. J gave up 5 bases and V 3 bases, and 9 bases lay outside the gene matches. Germline V gives CDR1 MDHEN, CDR2 SYDVKM. The CDR3 spells CASSLTWTGGMYGYTF. CDR3 coding DNA: TGTGCCAGCAGTTTGACTTGGACAGGGGGGATGTATGGCTACACCTTC.

CDR3 residues: CASSIGAGLGADTQYF. The CDR3 DNA follows: TGTGCCAGCAGCATTGGCGCGGGACTAGGGGCAGATACGCAGTATTTT. The chain uses TRBV5-4 and TRBJ2-3; 8 positions match TRBD2. Per germline, CDR1 SGHNT and CDR2 YYREEE (reference sequence). V lost 4 bases, J lost 4 bases, and 11 bases stayed unmatched. The CDR3 loop spans 16 amino acids.

This clonotype was detected a few times. This chain uses TRBV7-9 with TRBJ2-1; 10 bases align to TRBD1. The germline V gene encodes CDR1 SEHNR and CDR2 FQNEAQ (reference sequence). The CDR3 is made up of 12 amino acids. Trimming at V came to 3 bases and at J to 16 bases, leaving 6 bases not matched to a gene. Written as DNA, the CDR3 is TGTGCCAGCAGCTTGTTGGGACAGGGGAATTTCTTC. Protein product: CASSLLGQGNFF. Combining the CDR3 with reference TRBV7-9 and TRBJ2-1 gives the whole variable domain DTGVSQNPRHKITKRGQNVTFRCDPISEHNRLYWYRQTLGQGPEFLTYFQNEAQLEKSRLLSDRFSAERPKGSFSTLEIQRTEQGDSAMYLCASSLLGQGNFFGPGTRLTVL.

This clonotype was picked up many times. The chain has TRBV20-1 and TRBJ2-1; TRBD2 matches at 9 bases. Germline values: CDR1 DFQATT, CDR2 SNEGSKA (reference sequence). V gave up 1 base and J gave up 8 bases; unmatched junction bases: 9. The CDR3 totals 15 residues. CDR3 DNA sequence: TGCAGTGCTAGAGGCCTAGCGGGACAGAATTATGAGCAGTTCTTC. It translates to CSARGLAGQNYEQFF.

In its sample, this clonotype was seen many times. The chain combines TRBV5-1 with TRBJ1-2; 10 bases align to TRBD1. Germline V CDR1 and CDR2: SGHRS, YFSETQ. The CDR3 contains 15 residues. The V and J ends lost 0 bases and 5 bases, in that order; junction bases with no gene match: 4. CDR3 sequence (DNA): TGCGCCAGCAGCTTGGTAGGGACAGGGGCATATGGCTACACCTTC. Translating gives CASSLVGTGAYGYTF.

This clonotype was seen a handful of times. V gene TRBV10-3 combines with J gene TRBJ1-2; possibly TRBD1 for D (6 bases). V dropped 3 bases and J dropped 5 bases, with 16 bases sitting between them. The CDR3 is made up of 15 amino acids. CDR1 and CDR2 from the germline V gene are ENHRY and SYGVKD. The CDR3 nucleotides are TGTGCCATCAGTGACCCTTACAGGGTTTTTTATGGCTACACCTTC. This encodes CAISDPYRVFYGYTF.

The table lists this clonotype with many counts. The gene calls are TRBV9 and TRBJ2-3; tentatively, D is TRBD1 (5 bases). CDR1 and CDR2 from the germline V gene are SGDLS and YYNGEE. Trimming took off 0 bases at V and 4 bases at J, with 9 bases between the two ends. The CDR3 runs to 14 residues. The CDR3, as DNA: TGTGCCAGCAGCGTAGTGGGGCTATCAGATACGCAGTATTTT. This translates into CASSVVGLSDTQYF. The complete variable domain, with remaining parts taken from reference TRBV9 and TRBJ2-3, reads DSGVTQTPKHLITATGQRVTLRCSPRSGDLSVYWYQQSLDQGLQFLIQYYNGEERAKGNILERFSAQQFPDLHSELNLSSLELGDSALYFCASSVVGLSDTQYFGPGTRLTVL.

V usage is TRBV5-1 and J usage is TRBJ2-3; 8 nucleotides align to TRBD2. The germline V gene encodes CDR1 SGHRS and CDR2 YFSETQ. The CDR3 covers 15 residues. After removal of 2 bases from V and 4 bases from J, the junction contained 6 bases not matched to a gene. Here the CDR3 DNA reads TGCGCCAGCAGCTTTTCACTAGCGGTCTCAGATACGCAGTATTTT. Translation gives CASSFSLAVSDTQYF.

This clonotype was counted many times. The V call is TRBV2, the J call TRBJ1-4, with D perhaps TRBD1 (5 bases). The V end lost 8 bases, the J end lost 5 bases, and 12 bases lay between the germline ends. This CDR3 is 13 amino acids long. The germline V gene encodes CDR1 SNHLY and CDR2 FYNNEI. This chain's CDR3 is CASGGAQNEKLFF. The CDR3 region has the DNA TGTGCCAGCGGAGGGGCTCAAAATGAAAAACTGTTTTTT.

This clonotype was seen ten or more times. The chain links TRBV29-1 to TRBJ2-1; 9 bases are shared with TRBD1. The germline CDR1 and CDR2 sequences are SQVTM and ANQGSEA. J gave up 1 base and V 3 bases, and 4 bases lay outside the gene matches. CDR3 size: 15 residues. The CDR3 reads CSVEGTGRSYNEQFF. The CDR3, as DNA: TGCAGCGTTGAGGGGACAGGGAGGTCCTACAATGAGCAGTTCTTC.

This clonotype was seen only a few times. CDR3 sequence reads: CASSLGQSYGYTF. The CDR3 DNA reads TGTGCCAGCAGCTTAGGACAGTCTTATGGCTACACCTTC. V gene TRBV11-2 combines with J gene TRBJ1-2, with D possibly TRBD1 on 5 matching bases. Germline V gives CDR1 SGHAT, CDR2 FQNNGV. The ends were cut back, 1 base at V and 5 bases at J, with 8 bases in the middle. This CDR3 has 13 amino acids.

This chain connects TRBV21-1 to TRBJ2-7; TRBD2 is the table's D call and was not checked against the DNA. TRBV21-1 is designated a pseudogene. The CDR3 extends over 17 amino acids. Here the CDR3 DNA reads TGTGCCAGCAGAGCTTGCCCTAGCGGGGGCTTCTCCTACGAGCAGTACTTC. Its protein product is CASRACPSGGFSYEQYF.

The rearrangement uses TRBV2 and TRBJ1-3; D possibly corresponds to TRBD1 (5 bases). In germline, CDR1 is SNHLY, CDR2 FYNNEI. CDR3 length: 14 amino acids. V lost 3 bases to trimming and J lost 0 bases, with 6 bases between them. The CDR3 DNA reads TGTGCCAGCAGTGACGGGGGCTCTGGAAACACCATATATTTT. Residues: CASSDGGSGNTIYF.

This clonotype has more than one count but fewer than ten. The V and J genes are TRBV20-1 and TRBJ2-5, with D hard to call. Germline CDR1 and CDR2: DFQATT and SNEGSKA (reference sequence). Trimming took off 0 bases at V and 0 bases at J, with 2 bases between the two ends. The length of the CDR3 is 12 residues. DNA for the CDR3: TGCAGTGCTAGAGATGACCAAGAGACCCAGTACTTC. This codes for CSARDDQETQYF.

This clonotype turned up a few times. The rearrangement joins TRBV7-6 to TRBJ2-7; D remains unclear. Germline V gene data show CDR1 as SGHVS and CDR2 as FNYEAQ. The CDR3 covers 16 residues. Trimming pared 0 bases from V and 1 base from J, leaving 13 bases between. The CDR3 DNA is TGTGCCAGCAGCTTAGCTCCCCCCGCTATGTCCTACGAGCAGTACTTC. Protein product: CASSLAPPAMSYEQYF.

This clonotype has a count of ten or more. V is TRBV10-3 and J is TRBJ2-5, with D perhaps TRBD2 (5 bases). Germline values: CDR1 ENHRY, CDR2 SYGVKD. Trimming shortened V by 5 bases and J by 7 bases, and 11 bases separated the two germline ends. This CDR3 has 12 amino acids. The CDR3 is CAISRTDGTQYF. In DNA, the CDR3 is TGTGCCATCAGTAGGACTGACGGGACCCAGTACTTC.

This clonotype has a count of ten or more. The chain is built from TRBV7-9 and TRBJ2-5; D is perhaps TRBD2 (6 bases). The CDR3 extends over 15 amino acids. The V gene lost 3 bases and the J gene lost 1 base, with 12 bases spanning the gap. CDR1 and CDR2 from the germline V gene are SEHNR and FQNEAQ (reference sequence). Here the CDR3 reads CASSFPSGLQETQYF. In nucleotides, the CDR3 is TGTGCCAGCAGCTTTCCCTCGGGACTCCAAGAGACCCAGTACTTC.

This clonotype was picked up many times. The chain joins TRBV7-9 to TRBJ1-5; D is perhaps TRBD1 (6 bases). The CDR3 spans 16 residues. CDR1 and CDR2 (germline): SEHNR, FQNEAQ (reference sequence). V was pared by 4 bases and J by 0 bases, with 13 bases between. Here the CDR3 DNA reads TGTGCCAGCAGCTCCGGACAGTTTTCTAGCAATCAGCCCCAGCATTTT. Translation: CASSSGQFSSNQPQHF.

This clonotype has ten or more counts. CDR3 protein: CSARGTGGYEQYF. CDR3 coding DNA: TGCAGTGCTAGGGGGACAGGGGGTTACGAGCAGTACTTC. The V call is TRBV20-1, the J call TRBJ2-7, with 11 bases matching TRBD1. This CDR3 comprises 13 residues. Germline values: CDR1 DFQATT, CDR2 SNEGSKA (reference sequence). V was clipped by 3 bases and J by 4 bases; unmatched bases: 2.